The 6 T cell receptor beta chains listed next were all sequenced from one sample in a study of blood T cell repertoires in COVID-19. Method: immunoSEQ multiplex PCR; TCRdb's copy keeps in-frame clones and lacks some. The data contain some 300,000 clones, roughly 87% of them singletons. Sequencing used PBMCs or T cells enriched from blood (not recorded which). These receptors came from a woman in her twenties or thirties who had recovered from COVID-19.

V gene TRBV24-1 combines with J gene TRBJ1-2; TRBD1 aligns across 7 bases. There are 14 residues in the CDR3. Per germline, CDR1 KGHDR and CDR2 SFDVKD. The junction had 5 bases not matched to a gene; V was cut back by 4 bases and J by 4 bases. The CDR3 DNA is TGTGCCACCAGTGACCCAGGGGGGATCTATGGCTACACCTTC. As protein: CATSDPGGIYGYTF.

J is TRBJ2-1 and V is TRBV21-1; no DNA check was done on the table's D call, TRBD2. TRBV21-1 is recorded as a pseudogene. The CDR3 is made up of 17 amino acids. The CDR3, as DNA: TGTGCCAGTCCCCCATCCGACTCAATCAACTCCTACAATGAGCAGTTCTTC. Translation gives CASPPSDSINSYNEQFF.

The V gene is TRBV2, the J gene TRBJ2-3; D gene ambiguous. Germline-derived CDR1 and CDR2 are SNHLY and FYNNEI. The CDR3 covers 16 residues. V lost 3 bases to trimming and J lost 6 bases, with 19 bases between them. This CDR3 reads CASSDGSIPLSDTQYF. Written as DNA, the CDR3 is TGTGCCAGCAGTGATGGCTCAATACCTCTGTCTGATACGCAGTATTTT.

The CDR3 reads CASSFIGGAGTGELFF. The CDR3 DNA reads as TGCGCCAGCAGCTTTATTGGGGGGGCCGGAACCGGGGAGCTGTTTTTT. V is TRBV5-1 and J is TRBJ2-2; TRBD2 is a possible D gene (7 bases). The V and J ends lost 2 bases and 5 bases respectively, with 16 bases between them. Per germline, CDR1 SGHRS and CDR2 YFSETQ. The CDR3 covers 16 residues.

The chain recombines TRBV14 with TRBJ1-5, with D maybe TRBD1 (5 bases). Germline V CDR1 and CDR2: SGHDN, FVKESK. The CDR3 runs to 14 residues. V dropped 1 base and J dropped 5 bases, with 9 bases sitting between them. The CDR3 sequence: CASSQAGNHQPQHF. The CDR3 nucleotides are TGTGCCAGCAGCCAAGCAGGGAACCATCAGCCCCAGCATTTT. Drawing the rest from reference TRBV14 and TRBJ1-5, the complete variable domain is EAGVTQFPSHSVIEKGQTVTLRCDPISGHDNLYWYRRVMGKEIKFLLHFVKESKQDESGMPNNRFLAERTGGTYSTLKVQPAELEDSGVYFCASSQAGNHQPQHFGDGTRLSIL.

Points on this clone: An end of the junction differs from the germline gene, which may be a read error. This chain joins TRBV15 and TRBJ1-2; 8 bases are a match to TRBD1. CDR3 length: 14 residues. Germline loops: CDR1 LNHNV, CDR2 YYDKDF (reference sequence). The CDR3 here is CATSGDRGEGGYTF. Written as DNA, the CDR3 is TGTGCCACCAGCGGAGACAGGGGAGAGGGTGGCTACACCTTC.